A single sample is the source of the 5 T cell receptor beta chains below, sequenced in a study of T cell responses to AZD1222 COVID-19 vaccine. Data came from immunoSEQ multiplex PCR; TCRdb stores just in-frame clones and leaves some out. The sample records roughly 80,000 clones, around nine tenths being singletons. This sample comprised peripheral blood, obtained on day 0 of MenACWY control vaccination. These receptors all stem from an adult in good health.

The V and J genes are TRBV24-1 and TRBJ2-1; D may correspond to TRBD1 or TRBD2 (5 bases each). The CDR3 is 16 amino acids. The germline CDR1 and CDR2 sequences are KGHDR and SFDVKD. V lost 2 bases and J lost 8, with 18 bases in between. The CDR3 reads CATSDSRDGGFYEQFF. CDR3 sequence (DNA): TGTGCCACCAGTGATTCCCGGGACGGTGGGTTCTATGAGCAGTTCTTC.

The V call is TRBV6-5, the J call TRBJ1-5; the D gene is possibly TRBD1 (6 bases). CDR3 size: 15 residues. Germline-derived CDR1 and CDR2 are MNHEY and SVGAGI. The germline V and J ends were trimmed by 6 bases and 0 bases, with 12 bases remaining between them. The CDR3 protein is CASSRNRVSNQPQHF. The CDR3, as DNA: TGTGCCAGCAGCCGCAACAGGGTTAGCAATCAGCCCCAGCATTTT.

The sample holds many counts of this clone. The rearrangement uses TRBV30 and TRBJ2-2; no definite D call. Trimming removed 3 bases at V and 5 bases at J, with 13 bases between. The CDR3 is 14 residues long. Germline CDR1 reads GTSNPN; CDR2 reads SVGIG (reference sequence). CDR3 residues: CAWRSAYETGELFF. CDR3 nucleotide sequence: TGTGCCTGGAGAAGTGCTTACGAGACCGGGGAGCTGTTTTTT.

The DNA of the CDR3 is TGCGCCAGCAGCTCCTCAGGGCAGGATTCACCCCTCCACTTT. It yields the protein CASSSSGQDSPLHF. This chain uses TRBV5-1 with TRBJ1-6; maybe TRBD1 (5 bases). Germline assignment: CDR1 SGHRS and CDR2 YFSETQ. The CDR3 runs 14 residues. The V end lost 3 bases, the J end lost 8 bases, and 12 bases lay between the germline ends. Using reference TRBV5-1 and TRBJ1-6 for the parts outside the CDR3, the full variable domain is KAGVTQTPRYLIKTRGQQVTLSCSPISGHRSVSWYQQTPGQGLQFLFEYFSETQRNKGNFPGRFSGRQFSNSRSEMNVSTLELGDSALYLCASSSSGQDSPLHFGNGTRLTVT.

CDR3 loop: CASRGLWLTGELFF. CDR3 coding DNA: TGTGCCAGTAGGGGGCTTTGGTTAACCGGGGAGCTGTTTTTT. This chain joins TRBV6-5 and TRBJ2-2; 7 bases fit TRBD1. J lost 5 bases, V lost 9 bases, and 9 bases had no gene match. The CDR3 has 14 amino acids. Germline V gene data show CDR1 as MNHEY and CDR2 as SVGAGI.